This is a list of T cell receptor beta chains from one sample in a study of T-cell memory formation after mild COVID-19. Each CDR3 protein gets one entry after TCRdb re-called the 5' RACE reads with MiXCR. The sample consists of approximately 560,000 distinct CDR3 sequences, around 15% of them appearing once. The sequenced sample consisted of PBMCs or a T cell subset sorted from them (not recorded which). These receptors came from an adult woman who had mild COVID-19 (a few samples of this study predate the infection). Cell type and time point are not known. The CDR3 runs from the conserved cysteine through the conserved F or W. The D gene is left open where the match is weak. Size is omitted from some rows. Given values are once, few, many or a class for expanded clones.

>TRBJ2-1|TRBV6-5|few|-
CASSSVSGIGEQFF
TGTGCCAGCAGTTCAGTGTCAGGCATCGGTGAGCAGTTCTTC
>TRBJ1-3|TRBV10-3|few|-
CAIGAYSGNTIYF
TGTGCCATCGGGGCCTACTCTGGAAACACCATATATTTT
>TRBJ2-7|TRBV11-2|-|-
CASSLPRSYEQYF
TGTGCCAGCAGCTTGCCGAGATCCTACGAGCAGTACTTC
>TRBJ2-7|TRBV18|-|TRBD1
CASSPTTGTVTGQYF
TGTGCCAGCTCACCTACGACCGGGACAGTCACTGGGCAGTACTTC
>TRBJ2-7|TRBV5-1|-|-
CASSLEDRTYEQYF
TGCGCCAGCAGCTTGGAGGACAGAACCTACGAGCAGTACTTC
>TRBJ1-1|TRBV6-5|few|-
CASSYYEGMRTEAFF
TGTGCCAGCAGTTACTACGAGGGAATGCGGACTGAAGCTTTCTTT
>TRBJ2-7|TRBV3-1|few|TRBD1
CASSQGIGGYDEQYF
TGTGCCAGCAGCCAAGGAATAGGGGGCTACGACGAGCAGTACTTC
>TRBJ2-2|TRBV24-1|-|-
CATSEMNTGELFF
TGTGCCACCAGTGAGATGAACACCGGGGAGCTGTTTTTT
>TRBJ1-1|TRBV15|-|-
CATSFYRLRLKDTEAFF
TGTGCCACATCTTTTTATAGGCTGCGGCTAAAGGACACTGAAGCTTTCTTT
>TRBJ2-1|TRBV12-3/TRBV12-4|-|TRBD2
CASSAPTSGDVGASYNEQFF
TGTGCCAGCAGTGCTCCTACTAGCGGGGACGTGGGGGCCTCCTACAATGAGCAGTTCTTC
>TRBJ2-1|TRBV4-3|few|-
CASSQGWSYNEQFF
TGCGCCAGCAGCCAAGGATGGTCCTACAATGAGCAGTTCTTC
>TRBJ2-5|TRBV12-3/TRBV12-4|-|TRBD2
CASSSGTSGRVQETQYF
TGTGCCAGCAGTTCCGGGACTAGCGGGAGAGTCCAAGAGACCCAGTACTTC
>TRBJ1-2|TRBV5-5|-|-
CASSLNGGPYGYTF
TGTGCCAGCAGCTTGAATGGGGGTCCCTATGGCTACACCTTC
>TRBJ2-1|TRBV18|-|-
CASSPGGIYNEQFF
TGTGCCAGCTCCCCTGGGGGGATCTACAATGAGCAGTTCTTC
>TRBJ2-1|TRBV6-6|few|TRBD2
CASSSRSGSGLVDNEQFF
TGTGCCAGCAGTTCCCGATCCGGCTCGGGACTAGTTGATAATGAGCAGTTCTTC
>TRBJ2-3|TRBV6-2/TRBV6-3|-|TRBD2
CASSYWTSGSADTQYF
TGTGCCAGCAGTTACTGGACTAGCGGGAGTGCGGATACGCAGTATTTT
>TRBJ1-2|TRBV5-1|-|-
CASSLGADRVNYGYTF
TGCGCCAGCAGCTTGGGGGCGGATCGGGTAAACTATGGCTACACCTTC
>TRBJ1-4|TRBV29-1|-|-
CSVDGGIGEKLFF
TGCAGCGTTGATGGGGGGATCGGTGAAAAACTGTTTTTT
>TRBJ1-1|TRBV19|-|TRBD1
CASSRDRANTEAFF
TGTGCCAGTAGCCGGGACAGGGCTAACACTGAAGCTTTCTTT
>TRBJ2-1|TRBV7-2|-|-
CASSLEIFGGAGGREQFF
TGTGCCAGCAGCTTAGAGATTTTTGGCGGGGCAGGGGGGAGAGAGCAGTTCTTC
>TRBJ2-3|TRBV2|-|TRBD1
CASSEAWTGATDTQYF
TGTGCCAGCAGTGAAGCCTGGACAGGAGCCACAGATACGCAGTATTTT
>TRBJ2-1|TRBV12-3/TRBV12-4|-|-
CASTPQGSYNEQFF
TGTGCCAGCACCCCTCAGGGGTCCTACAATGAGCAGTTCTTC
>TRBJ2-5|TRBV12-3/TRBV12-4|few|-
CASTPSSETQYF
TGTGCCAGCACCCCGTCGTCGGAGACCCAGTACTTC
>TRBJ2-1|TRBV29-1|few|TRBD2
CSVAGTSGIYYNEQFF
TGCAGCGTAGCTGGGACTAGCGGGATCTACTACAATGAGCAGTTCTTC
>TRBJ1-2|TRBV19|-|-
CATAVDSGYYGYTF
TGTGCCACCGCGGTTGACTCAGGGTACTATGGCTACACCTTC
>TRBJ1-2|TRBV5-1|-|TRBD1
CASSLGDRPNYGYTF
TGCGCCAGCAGCTTGGGGGACAGGCCTAACTATGGCTACACCTTC
>TRBJ1-5|TRBV3-1|-|-
CASSQGSRQPQHF
TGTGCCAGCAGCCAAGGTAGCCGGCAGCCCCAGCATTTT
>TRBJ2-1|TRBV13|-|-
CASRDIGYNEQFF
TGTGCCAGCCGGGACATAGGATACAATGAGCAGTTCTTC
>TRBJ1-1|TRBV20-1|-|-
CSARDIRGPTEAFF
TGCAGTGCTAGAGATATCCGGGGCCCCACTGAAGCTTTCTTT
>TRBJ1-3|TRBV5-1|few|-
CASSARGNSRNTIYF
TGCGCCAGCAGCGCCCGGGGCAACTCACGAAACACCATATATTTT
>TRBJ2-3|TRBV18|-|-
CASSPGVRDTQYF
TGTGCCAGCTCACCAGGGGTTAGAGATACGCAGTATTTT
>TRBJ2-1|TRBV7-3|few|TRBD2
CASSPLGGSYEQFF
TGTGCCAGCAGCCCGCTGGGAGGGTCCTATGAGCAGTTCTTC